The clone carrying this T cell receptor beta chain was seen ten or more times. The antigen is undetermined. TCRbeta library construction was performed incorporating unique molecular identifiers. TCRdb called the PCR reads again in MiXCR, with one record for every CDR3 protein. Seen here are about 300,000 distinct CDR3 sequences, just over 7.5% observed once, and the top ten hold over 7.5%. This entry is derived from a study of T-cell reconstitution after alpha-beta-depleted transplantation in children. There are 15 residues in the CDR3. Unmatched junction bases numbered 4, after V lost 6 bases and J lost 1 base. Study conclusions and caveats: T-cell counts and diversity at one year following transplant were attributed mainly to newly produced T cells. There were reportedly several hundred expanded graft clones from which alpha-beta T cells came about two months after transplant.

The source material was peripheral blood, sampled 360 days after TCRalphabeta/CD19-depleted stem cell transplant. The chain recombines TRBV12-3 or TRBV12-4 with TRBJ2-3; 10 bases match TRBD2. The TCR was taken from a female patient aged 2-10 years who had a stem cell transplant for Fanconi anemia, so the T cells may come from the graft donor. As DNA, the CDR3 is TGTGCCAGCAGATACGGGACTAGCGGCACAGATACGCAGTATTTT. Translating it yields CASRYGTSGTDTQYF.